This T cell receptor beta chain was profiled in a study of T cells after yellow fever vaccination. Study overall: Fractions containing few cells were prepared with SMART-Seq v4 Ultra Low Input. Findings and limits, study-wide: Repertoires obtained by FACS sorting could include abundant clonotypes that entered as contaminants from the bulk population. CD4 and CD8 compartments shared a small share of clonotypes, likely from convergent recombination.

Germline-derived CDR1 and CDR2 are SGHRS and YFSETQ. V shed 4 bases and J shed 6 bases, with 8 bases lying between them. This CDR3 contains 12 residues. As TCR cDNA was made by 5'RACE template switching, a universal primer site and UMIs were added. TCRdb reprocessed the 5' RACE reads via MiXCR and lists one record per CDR3 protein. The sample yields fewer than 650,000 distinct CDR3 sequences, 21% seen once. This clonotype was seen a handful of times. Antigen unknown. This TCR derives from a young man who received the YFV17D yellow fever vaccine. The sequenced sample was PBMCs, obtained roughly 20 days after the first yellow fever vaccination. The chain has TRBV5-1 and TRBJ2-1; possible D gene TRBD1, 5 bases. The CDR3 nucleotides are TGCGCCAGCAGCGTAGACAGCAATGAGCAGTTCTTC. As protein: CASSVDSNEQFF.